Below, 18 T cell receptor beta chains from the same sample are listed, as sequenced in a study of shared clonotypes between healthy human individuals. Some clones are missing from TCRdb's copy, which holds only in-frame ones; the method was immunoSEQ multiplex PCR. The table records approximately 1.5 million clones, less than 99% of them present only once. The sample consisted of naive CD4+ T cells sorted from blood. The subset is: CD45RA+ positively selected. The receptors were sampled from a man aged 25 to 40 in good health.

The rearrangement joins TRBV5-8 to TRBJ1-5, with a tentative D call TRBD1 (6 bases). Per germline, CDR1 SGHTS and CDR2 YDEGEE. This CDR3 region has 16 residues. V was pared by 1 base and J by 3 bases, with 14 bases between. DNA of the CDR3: TGTGCCAGCAGCTTGACCCCGACAGGCTTCAATCAGCCCCAGCATTTT. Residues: CASSLTPTGFNQPQHF.

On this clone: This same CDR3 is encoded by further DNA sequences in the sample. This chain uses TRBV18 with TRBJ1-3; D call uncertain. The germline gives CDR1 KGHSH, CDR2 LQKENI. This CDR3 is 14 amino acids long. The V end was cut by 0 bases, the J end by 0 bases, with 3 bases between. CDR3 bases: TGTGCCAGCTCACCACCGGGCTCTGGAAACACCATATATTTT. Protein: CASSPPGSGNTIYF.

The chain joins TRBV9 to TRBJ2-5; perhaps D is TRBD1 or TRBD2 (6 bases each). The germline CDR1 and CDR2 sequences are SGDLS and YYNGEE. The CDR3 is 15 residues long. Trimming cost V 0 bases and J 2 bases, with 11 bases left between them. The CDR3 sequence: CASSVVGGRQETQYF. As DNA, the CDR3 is TGTGCCAGCAGCGTAGTTGGGGGGCGTCAAGAGACCCAGTACTTC.

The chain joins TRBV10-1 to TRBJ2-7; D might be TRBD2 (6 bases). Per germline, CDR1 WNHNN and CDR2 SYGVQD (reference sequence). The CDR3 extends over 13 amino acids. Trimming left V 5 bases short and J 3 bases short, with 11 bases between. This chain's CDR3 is CASSHSGIYEQYF. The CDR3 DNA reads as TGCGCCAGCAGTCATAGCGGAATCTACGAGCAGTACTTC.

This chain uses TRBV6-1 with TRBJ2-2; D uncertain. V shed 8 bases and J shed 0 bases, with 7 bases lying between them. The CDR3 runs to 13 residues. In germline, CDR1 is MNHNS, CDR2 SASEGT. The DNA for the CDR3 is TGTGCCAGCCTGGCCACGAACACCGGGGAGCTGTTTTTT. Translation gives CASLATNTGELFF.

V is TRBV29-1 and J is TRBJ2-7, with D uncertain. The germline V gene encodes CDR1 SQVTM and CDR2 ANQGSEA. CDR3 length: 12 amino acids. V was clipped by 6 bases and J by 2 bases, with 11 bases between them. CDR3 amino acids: CSVSPGPYEQYF. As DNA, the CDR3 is TGCAGCGTCTCCCCGGGTCCCTACGAGCAGTACTTC.

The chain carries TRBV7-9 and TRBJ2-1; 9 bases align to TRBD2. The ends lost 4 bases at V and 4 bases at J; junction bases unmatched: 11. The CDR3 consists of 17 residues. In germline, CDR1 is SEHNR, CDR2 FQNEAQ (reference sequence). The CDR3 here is CASSSDQGLAPYNEQFF. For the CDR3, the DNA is TGTGCCAGCAGCTCCGACCAAGGACTAGCGCCGTACAATGAGCAGTTCTTC.

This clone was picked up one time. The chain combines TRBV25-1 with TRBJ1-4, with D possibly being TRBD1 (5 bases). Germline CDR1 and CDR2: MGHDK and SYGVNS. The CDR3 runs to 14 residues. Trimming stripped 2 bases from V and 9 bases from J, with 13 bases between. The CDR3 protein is CASSEEAMGQKLFF. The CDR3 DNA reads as TGTGCCAGCAGTGAAGAAGCGATGGGGCAAAAACTGTTTTTT.

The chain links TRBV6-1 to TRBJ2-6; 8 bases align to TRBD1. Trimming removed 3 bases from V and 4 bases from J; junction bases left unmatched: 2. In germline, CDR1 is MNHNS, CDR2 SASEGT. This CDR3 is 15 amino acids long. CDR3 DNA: TGTGCCAGCAGTGACAGGGGGCTCGGGGCCAACGTCCTGACTTTC. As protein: CASSDRGLGANVLTF.

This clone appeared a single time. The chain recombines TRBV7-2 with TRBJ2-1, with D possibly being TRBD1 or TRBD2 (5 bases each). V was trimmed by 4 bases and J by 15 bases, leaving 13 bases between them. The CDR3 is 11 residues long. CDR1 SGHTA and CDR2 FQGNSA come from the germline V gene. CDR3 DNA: TGTGCCAGCAGCTCCGGGGCTAGTCGGTTCTTC. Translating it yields CASSSGASRFF.

Here the CDR3 reads CSAGTSGRGWTGELFF. CDR3 DNA sequence: TGCAGCGCCGGGACTAGCGGGAGAGGGTGGACCGGGGAGCTGTTTTTT. The chain has TRBV29-1 and TRBJ2-2; the match to TRBD2 covers 14 bases. V lost 7 bases to trimming and J lost 5 bases; unmatched junction nucleotides: 9. Germline values: CDR1 SQVTM, CDR2 ANQGSEA. The CDR3 totals 16 residues.

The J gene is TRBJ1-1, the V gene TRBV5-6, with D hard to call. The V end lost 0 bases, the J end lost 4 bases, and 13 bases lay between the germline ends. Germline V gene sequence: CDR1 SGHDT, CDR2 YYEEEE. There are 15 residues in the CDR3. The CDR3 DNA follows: TGTGCCAGCAGCTTGGTGGGCCGCCTTGGCACTGAAGCTTTCTTT. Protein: CASSLVGRLGTEAFF.

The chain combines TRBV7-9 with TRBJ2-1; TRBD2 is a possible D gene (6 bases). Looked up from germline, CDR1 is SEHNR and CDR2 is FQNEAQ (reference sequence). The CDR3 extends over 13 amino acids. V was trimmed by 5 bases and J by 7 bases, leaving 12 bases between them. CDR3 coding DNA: TGTGCCAGCAGCCCGACTAGTGCAAATGAGCAGTTCTTC. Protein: CASSPTSANEQFF.

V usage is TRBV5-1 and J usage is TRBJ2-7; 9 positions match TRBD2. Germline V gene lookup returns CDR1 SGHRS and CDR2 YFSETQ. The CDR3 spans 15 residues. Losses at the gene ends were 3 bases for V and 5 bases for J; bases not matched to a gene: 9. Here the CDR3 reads CASSSTLAGAHEQYF. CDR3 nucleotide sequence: TGCGCCAGCAGCTCTACCTTAGCGGGAGCCCACGAGCAGTACTTC.

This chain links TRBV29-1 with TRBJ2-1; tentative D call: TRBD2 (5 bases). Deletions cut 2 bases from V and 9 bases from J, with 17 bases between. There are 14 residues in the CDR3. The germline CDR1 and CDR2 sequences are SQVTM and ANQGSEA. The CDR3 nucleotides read TGCAGCGTTGAATTCGTGGGCCGTGGGAGTGAGCAGTTCTTC. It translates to CSVEFVGRGSEQFF.

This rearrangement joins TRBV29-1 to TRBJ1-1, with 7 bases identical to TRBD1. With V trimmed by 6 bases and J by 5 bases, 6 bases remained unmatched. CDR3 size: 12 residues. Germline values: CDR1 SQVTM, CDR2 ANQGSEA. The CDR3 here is CSVDRDSTEAFF. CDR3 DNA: TGCAGCGTCGACAGGGATAGTACTGAAGCTTTCTTT.

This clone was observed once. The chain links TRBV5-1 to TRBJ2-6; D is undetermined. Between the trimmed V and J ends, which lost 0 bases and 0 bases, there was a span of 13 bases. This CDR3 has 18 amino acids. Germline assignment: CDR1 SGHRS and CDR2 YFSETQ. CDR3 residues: CASSLGAGRISGANVLTF. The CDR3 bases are TGCGCCAGCAGCTTGGGGGCAGGACGGATCTCTGGGGCCAACGTCCTGACTTTC.

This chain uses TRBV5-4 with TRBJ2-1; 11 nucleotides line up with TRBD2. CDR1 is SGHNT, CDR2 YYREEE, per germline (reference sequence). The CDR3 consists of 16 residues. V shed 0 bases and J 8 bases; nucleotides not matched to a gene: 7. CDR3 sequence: CASSLAASGRPYEQFF. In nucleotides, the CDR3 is TGTGCCAGCAGCTTGGCTGCTAGCGGGAGGCCGTATGAGCAGTTCTTC.